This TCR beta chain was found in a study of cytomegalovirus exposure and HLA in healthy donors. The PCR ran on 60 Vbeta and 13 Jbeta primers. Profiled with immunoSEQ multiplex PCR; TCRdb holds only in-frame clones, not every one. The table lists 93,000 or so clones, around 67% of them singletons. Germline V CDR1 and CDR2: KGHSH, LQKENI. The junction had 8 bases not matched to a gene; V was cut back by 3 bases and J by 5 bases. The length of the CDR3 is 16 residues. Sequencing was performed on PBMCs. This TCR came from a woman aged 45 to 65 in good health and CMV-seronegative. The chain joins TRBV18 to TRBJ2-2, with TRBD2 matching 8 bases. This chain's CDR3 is CASSPPGLARTGELFF. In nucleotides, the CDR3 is TGTGCCAGCTCACCTCCTGGACTAGCTCGTACCGGGGAGCTGTTTTTT.